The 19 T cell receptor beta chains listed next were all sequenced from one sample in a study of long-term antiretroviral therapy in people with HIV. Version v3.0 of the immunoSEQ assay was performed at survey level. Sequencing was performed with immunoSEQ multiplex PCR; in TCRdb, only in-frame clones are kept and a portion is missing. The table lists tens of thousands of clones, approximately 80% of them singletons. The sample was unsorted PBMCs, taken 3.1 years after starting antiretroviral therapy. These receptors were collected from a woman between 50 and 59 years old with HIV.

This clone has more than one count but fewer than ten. The CDR3 DNA follows: TGTGCCAGCAGCTTAGCGTACGGTAACTATGGCTACACCTTC. The encoded protein is CASSLAYGNYGYTF. This chain links TRBV7-9 with TRBJ1-2; D gene ambiguous. Germline assignment: CDR1 SEHNR and CDR2 FQNEAQ (reference sequence). The V end was cut by 0 bases, the J end by 1 base, with 6 bases between. The CDR3 spans 14 residues.

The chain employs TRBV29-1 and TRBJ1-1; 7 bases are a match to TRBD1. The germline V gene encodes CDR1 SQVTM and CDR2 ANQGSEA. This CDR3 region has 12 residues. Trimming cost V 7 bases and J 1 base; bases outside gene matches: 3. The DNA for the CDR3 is TGCAGCGCTGGACAGGCGAACACTGAAGCTTTCTTT. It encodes CSAGQANTEAFF.

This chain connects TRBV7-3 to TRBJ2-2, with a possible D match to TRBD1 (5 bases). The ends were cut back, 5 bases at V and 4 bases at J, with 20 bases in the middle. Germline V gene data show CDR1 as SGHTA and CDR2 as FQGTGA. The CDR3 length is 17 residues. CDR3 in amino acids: CASSVKAQGFGTGELFF. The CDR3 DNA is TGTGCCAGCAGCGTTAAGGCTCAGGGTTTCGGCACCGGGGAGCTGTTTTTT.

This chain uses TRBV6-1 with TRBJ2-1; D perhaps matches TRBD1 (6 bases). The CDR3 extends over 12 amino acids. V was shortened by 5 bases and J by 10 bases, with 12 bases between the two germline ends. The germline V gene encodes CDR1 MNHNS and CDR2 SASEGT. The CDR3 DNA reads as TGTGCCAGCAGTCTGAATGGGGGCGAGCAGTTCTTC. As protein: CASSLNGGEQFF.

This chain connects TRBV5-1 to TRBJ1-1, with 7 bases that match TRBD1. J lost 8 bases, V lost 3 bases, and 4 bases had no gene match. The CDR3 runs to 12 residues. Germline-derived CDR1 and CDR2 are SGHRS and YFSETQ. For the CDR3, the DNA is TGCGCCAGCAGCTCGACGGACAGGGAAGCTTTCTTT. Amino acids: CASSSTDREAFF. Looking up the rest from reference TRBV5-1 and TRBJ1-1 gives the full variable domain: KAGVTQTPRYLIKTRGQQVTLSCSPISGHRSVSWYQQTPGQGLQFLFEYFSETQRNKGNFPGRFSGRQFSNSRSEMNVSTLELGDSALYLCASSSTDREAFFGQGTRLTVV.

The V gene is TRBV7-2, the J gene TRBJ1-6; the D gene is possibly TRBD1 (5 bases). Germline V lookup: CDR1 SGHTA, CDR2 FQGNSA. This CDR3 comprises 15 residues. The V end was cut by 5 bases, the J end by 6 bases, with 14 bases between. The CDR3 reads CASSPNPGPNSPLHF. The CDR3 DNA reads TGTGCCAGCAGCCCTAATCCGGGACCTAATTCACCCCTCCACTTT.

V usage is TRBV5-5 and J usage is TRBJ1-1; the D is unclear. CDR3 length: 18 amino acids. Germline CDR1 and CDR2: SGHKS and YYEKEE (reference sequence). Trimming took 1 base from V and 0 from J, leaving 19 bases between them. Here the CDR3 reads CASSLSTERVGMNTEAFF. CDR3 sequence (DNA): TGTGCCAGCAGCTTGTCAACGGAGAGAGTGGGCATGAACACTGAAGCTTTCTTT.

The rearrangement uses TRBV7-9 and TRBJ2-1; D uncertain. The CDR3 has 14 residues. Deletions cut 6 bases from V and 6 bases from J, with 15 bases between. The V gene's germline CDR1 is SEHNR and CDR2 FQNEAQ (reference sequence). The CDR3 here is CASRLGVGPNEQFF. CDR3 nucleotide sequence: TGTGCCAGCAGACTCGGTGTAGGACCCAATGAGCAGTTCTTC.

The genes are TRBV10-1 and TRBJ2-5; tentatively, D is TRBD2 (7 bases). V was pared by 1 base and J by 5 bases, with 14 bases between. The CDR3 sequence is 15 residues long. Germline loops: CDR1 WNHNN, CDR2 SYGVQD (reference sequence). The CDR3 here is CASSEFGGREETQYF. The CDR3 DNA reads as TGCGCCAGCAGTGAGTTCGGGGGGCGCGAGGAGACCCAGTACTTC.

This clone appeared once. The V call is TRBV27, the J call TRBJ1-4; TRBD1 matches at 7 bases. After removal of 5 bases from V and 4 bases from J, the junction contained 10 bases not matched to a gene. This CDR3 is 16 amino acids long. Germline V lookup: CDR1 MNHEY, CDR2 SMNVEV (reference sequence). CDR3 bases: TGTGCCAGCAGTCCCTTCGTGGCAGGGGGTAATGAAAAACTGTTTTTT. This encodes CASSPFVAGGNEKLFF.

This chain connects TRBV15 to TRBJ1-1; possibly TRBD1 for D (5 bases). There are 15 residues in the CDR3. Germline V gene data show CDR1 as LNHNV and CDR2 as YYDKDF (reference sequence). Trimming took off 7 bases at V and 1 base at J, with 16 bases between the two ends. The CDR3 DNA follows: TGTGCCACCAACTATAGAGACGGGGGGAACACTGAAGCTTTCTTT. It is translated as CATNYRDGGNTEAFF.

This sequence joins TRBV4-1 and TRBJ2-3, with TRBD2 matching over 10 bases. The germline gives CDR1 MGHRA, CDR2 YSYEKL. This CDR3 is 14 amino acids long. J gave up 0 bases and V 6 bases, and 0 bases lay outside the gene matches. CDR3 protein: CASSSGGSTDTQYF. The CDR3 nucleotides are TGCGCCAGCAGTAGCGGGGGGAGCACAGATACGCAGTATTTT.

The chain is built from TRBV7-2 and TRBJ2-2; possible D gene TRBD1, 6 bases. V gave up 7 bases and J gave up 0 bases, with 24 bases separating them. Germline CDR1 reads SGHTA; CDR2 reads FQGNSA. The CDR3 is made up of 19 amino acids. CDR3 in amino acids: CASTPRVARGHSNTGELFF. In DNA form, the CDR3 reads TGTGCCAGCACCCCACGGGTCGCCAGGGGCCACTCGAACACCGGGGAGCTGTTTTTT. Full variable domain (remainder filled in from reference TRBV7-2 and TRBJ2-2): GAGVSQSPSNKVTEKGKDVELRCDPISGHTALYWYRQSLGQGLEFLIYFQGNSAPDKSGLPSDRFSAERTGGSVSTLTIQRTQQEDSAVYLCASTPRVARGHSNTGELFFGEGSRLTVL.

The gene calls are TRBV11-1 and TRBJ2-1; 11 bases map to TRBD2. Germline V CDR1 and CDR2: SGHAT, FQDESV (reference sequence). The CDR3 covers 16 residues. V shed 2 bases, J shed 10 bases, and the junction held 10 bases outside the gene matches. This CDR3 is CASSLRSSGGSEEQFF. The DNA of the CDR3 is TGTGCCAGCAGCTTAAGGTCTAGCGGGGGGTCGGAAGAGCAGTTCTTC.

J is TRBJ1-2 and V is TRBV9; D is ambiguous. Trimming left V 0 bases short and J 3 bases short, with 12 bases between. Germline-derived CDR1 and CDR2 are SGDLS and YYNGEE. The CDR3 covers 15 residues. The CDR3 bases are TGTGCCAGCAGCGTAGGTGGCTCTCTGTACTATGGCTACACCTTC. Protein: CASSVGGSLYYGYTF.

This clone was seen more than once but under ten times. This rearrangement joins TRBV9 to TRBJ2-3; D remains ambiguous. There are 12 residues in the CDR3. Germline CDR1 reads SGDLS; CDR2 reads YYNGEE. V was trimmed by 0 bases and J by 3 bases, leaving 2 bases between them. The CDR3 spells CASSVGTDTQYF. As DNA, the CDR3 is TGTGCCAGCAGCGTAGGTACAGATACGCAGTATTTT.

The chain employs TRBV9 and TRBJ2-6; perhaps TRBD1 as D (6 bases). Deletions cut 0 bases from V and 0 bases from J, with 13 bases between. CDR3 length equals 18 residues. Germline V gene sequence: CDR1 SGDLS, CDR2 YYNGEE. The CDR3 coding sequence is TGTGCCAGCAGCGTAGACGGGACACCCCCCTCTGGGGCCAACGTCCTGACTTTC. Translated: CASSVDGTPPSGANVLTF.

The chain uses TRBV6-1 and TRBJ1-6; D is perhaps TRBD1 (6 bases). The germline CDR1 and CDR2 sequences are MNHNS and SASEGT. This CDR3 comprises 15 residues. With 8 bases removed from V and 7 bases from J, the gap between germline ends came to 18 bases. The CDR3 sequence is CASPSEGTPNSPLHF. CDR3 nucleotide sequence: TGTGCCAGCCCGAGCGAAGGGACACCGAATTCACCCCTCCACTTT.

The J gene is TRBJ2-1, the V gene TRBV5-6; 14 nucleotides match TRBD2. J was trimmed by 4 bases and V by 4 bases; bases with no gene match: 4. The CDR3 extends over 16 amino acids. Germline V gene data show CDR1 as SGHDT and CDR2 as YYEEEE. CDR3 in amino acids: CASSARTSGGYNEQFF. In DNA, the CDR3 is TGTGCCAGCAGCGCCAGGACTAGCGGGGGGTACAATGAGCAGTTCTTC.